What follows is one T cell receptor (beta chain) and its context. As yet, its antigen is unknown. The data derive from a study of cytomegalovirus exposure and HLA in healthy donors. The germline CDR1 and CDR2 sequences are SGHKS and YYEKEE (reference sequence). The CDR3 runs to 17 residues. With V trimmed by 2 bases and J by 3 bases, 9 bases remained unmatched. PCR was performed using 60 Vbeta and 13 Jbeta primers. Some clones are missing from TCRdb's copy, which holds only in-frame ones; the method was immunoSEQ multiplex PCR. The sample has 110,000 to 150,000 clones; 65% to 85% are singletons. The study, taken as a whole, reports: Across HLA loci, a later analysis found differing TCR association rates, with DRB1 most and HLA-C fewest. HLA restriction was apparent for most CMV-associated TCR beta chains in a later analysis.

The sequenced sample consisted of PBMCs. The chain has TRBV5-5 and TRBJ1-1; 11 bases match TRBD1. The clonotype comes from a woman aged 40 to 50 in good health and CMV-seropositive. CDR3 nucleotide sequence: TGTGCCAGCAGCTTTCGACGGACAGGGGGCTTTGACACTGAAGCTTTCTTT. This codes for CASSFRRTGGFDTEAFF.